Included here is one T cell receptor (beta chain) sequence, with context. The antigen remains unidentified. The source of the sample is a study of cytomegalovirus exposure and HLA in healthy donors. Primers for the PCR totalled 60 Vbeta and 13 Jbeta. Method: immunoSEQ multiplex PCR; TCRdb's copy keeps in-frame clones and lacks some. The top ten clones hold about 1.4% of a sample with 170,000 or so clones, over 65% of them seen once. The study, taken as a whole, reports: Later analysis placed DRB1 highest and HLA-C lowest in TCR association rates, which differed by HLA locus. Prediction of most subjects' HLA-A and HLA-B alleles by TCR beta sequences was reportedly accurate. Researchers catalogued about 150 TCR beta chains as cytomegalovirus-associated. A later analysis found common viral pathogens apparently linked to several of the most significant clusters.

The CDR3 runs 17 residues. Unmatched junction bases numbered 11, after V lost 4 bases and J lost 2 bases. Germline loops: CDR1 SGHRS, CDR2 YFSETQ. The rearrangement uses TRBV5-1 and TRBJ2-7, with 11 nucleotides matching TRBD2. The sequence was collected from a woman aged 25 to 39 in good health and CMV-seropositive. Sequencing was carried out using PBMCs. This chain's CDR3 is CASSTGLAGHLTYEQYF. The DNA of the CDR3 is TGCGCCAGCAGCACTGGACTAGCGGGCCACCTTACCTACGAGCAGTACTTC. Based on the CDR3 plus reference TRBV5-1 and TRBJ2-7, the full variable domain is KAGVTQTPRYLIKTRGQQVTLSCSPISGHRSVSWYQQTPGQGLQFLFEYFSETQRNKGNFPGRFSGRQFSNSRSEMNVSTLELGDSALYLCASSTGLAGHLTYEQYFGPGTRLTVT.